Presented here are 5 T cell receptor beta chains from one specimen sequenced in a study of T cell responses to AZD1222 COVID-19 vaccine. TCRdb's copy holds only in-frame clones and misses some; the assay was immunoSEQ multiplex PCR. The repertoire has about 150,000 clones, about 91% of them found once; the top ten carry around 16%. Source: peripheral blood, taken on day 0 of AZD1222 vaccination. The receptors originated from an adult in good health.

The rearrangement joins TRBV7-9 to TRBJ1-2, with TRBD1 matching over 7 bases. The germline CDR1 and CDR2 sequences are SEHNR and FQNEAQ (reference sequence). Losses at the gene ends were 10 bases for V and 2 bases for J; bases not matched to a gene: 7. This CDR3 contains 13 residues. The CDR3 here is CATNQGGNYGYTF. In DNA, the CDR3 is TGTGCCACCAACCAGGGGGGGAACTATGGCTACACCTTC.

The chain employs TRBV6-4 and TRBJ2-3; TRBD2 aligns across 8 bases. Per the germline V gene, CDR1 is MRHNA and CDR2 is SNTAGT. After removal of 0 bases from V and 4 bases from J, the junction contained 3 bases not matched to a gene. CDR3 length equals 15 residues. CDR3 sequence (DNA): TGTGCCAGCAGTGACTCGGCGGGGGGCGCAGATACGCAGTATTTT. Encoded protein: CASSDSAGGADTQYF.

This clone was picked up a small number of times. The chain combines TRBV19 with TRBJ1-1; D unresolved. Trimming pared 9 bases from V and 2 bases from J, leaving 19 bases between. The CDR3 length is 15 residues. In germline, CDR1 is LNHDA, CDR2 SQIVND (reference sequence). The CDR3, as DNA: TGTGCCAGCGCACGGCTTTCCGGCTATAACACTGAAGCTTTCTTT. Its protein product is CASARLSGYNTEAFF.

The rearrangement links TRBV4-2 to TRBJ2-3; D gene uncertain. CDR3 size: 12 residues. V shed 2 bases and J shed 4 bases, with 4 bases lying between them. Per the germline V gene, CDR1 is LGHNA and CDR2 is YNFKEQ. The CDR3 sequence is CASSQLADTQYF. The CDR3 nucleotides are TGTGCCAGCAGCCAACTAGCAGATACGCAGTATTTT.

The rearrangement uses TRBV19 and TRBJ1-2; 8 bases line up with TRBD1. CDR1 is LNHDA and CDR2 is SQIVND in the germline V gene (reference sequence). V was clipped by 8 bases and J by 3 bases; unmatched bases: 14. There are 16 residues in the CDR3. The CDR3 DNA reads TGTGCCAGTGTGATGACAGGGGACCCGGTGGACTATGGCTACACCTTC. As protein: CASVMTGDPVDYGYTF. The full variable domain, rest sourced from reference TRBV19 and TRBJ1-2, is DGGITQSPKYLFRKEGQNVTLSCEQNLNHDAMYWYRQDPGQGLRLIYYSQIVNDFQKGDIAEGYSVSREKKESFPLTVTSAQKNPTAFYLCASVMTGDPVDYGYTFGSGTRLTVV.